This TCR beta chain was profiled in a study of molecular identifiers for immune sequencing clone quantification. This CDR3 contains 16 residues. Germline CDR1 SGHAT, CDR2 FQNNGV. TCRdb analysed the PCR reads with MiXCR anew, one entry per CDR3 protein. The sample lists about 35,000 distinct CDR3 sequences, 19% occurring once. This clonotype has a single count. One end of the junction fails to match germline, which may point to a read error. The J gene is TRBJ2-1, the V gene TRBV11-2; D is unclear. The sequenced sample consisted of naive CD8+ T cells from blood, with Jurkat cell RNA spiked in. Documented subset: FACS-sorted CD8+CD4-CCR7+CD45RA+ naive T cells. This sequence was found in a human donor in good health. Some libraries in this study had Jurkat cell RNA spiked in. The CDR3 sequence is CASKTSGLAFYNKQFF. In DNA, the CDR3 is TGTGCCAGCAAGACCAGTGGGTTAGCCTTTTACAATAAGCAGTTCTTC.